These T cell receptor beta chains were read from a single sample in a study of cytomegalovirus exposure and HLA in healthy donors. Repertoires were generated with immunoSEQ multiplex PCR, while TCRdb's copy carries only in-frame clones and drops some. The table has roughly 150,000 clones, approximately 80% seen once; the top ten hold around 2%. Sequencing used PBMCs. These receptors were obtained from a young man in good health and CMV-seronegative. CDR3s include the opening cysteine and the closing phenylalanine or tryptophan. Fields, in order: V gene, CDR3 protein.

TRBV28,CASSLWVETGGEAFF
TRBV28,CASSLGGLAKNIQYF
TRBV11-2,CASSLAGLFYNEQFF
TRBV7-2,CASSRLGTQETQYF
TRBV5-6,CASSLMGRGDQPQHF
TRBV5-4,CASSWDSPGTQYF
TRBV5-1,CASRQGGVAGELFF
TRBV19,CASSIPMNTEAFF
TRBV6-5,CASSYSISGEYGYTF
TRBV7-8,CASSLPEAGTQYF
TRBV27,CASSMGQGMYNEQFF
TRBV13,CASRNTIGGEADTQYF
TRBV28,CATQKGGRTEAFF
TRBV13,CASSLSAGGVYEQYF